One sample yielded the 18 T cell receptor beta chains listed below, sequenced in a study of blood T cell repertoires in COVID-19. Assay used: immunoSEQ multiplex PCR; TCRdb lists only in-frame clones, some missing. Here the sample spans under 250,000 clones, about 93% being singletons. The sequenced sample consisted of peripheral blood. The receptors derive from a man aged 25-45 years with COVID-19, enrolled during active disease.

The CDR3 region is CASRKGTGGLTGANVLTF. The CDR3 DNA sequence: TGCGCCAGCAGAAAGGGGACAGGGGGGCTCACTGGGGCCAACGTCCTGACTTTC. This chain uses TRBV4-1 with TRBJ2-6; 11 bases match TRBD1. Germline V gives CDR1 MGHRA, CDR2 YSYEKL. The CDR3 runs to 18 residues. Trimming removed 6 bases from V and 2 bases from J; junction bases left unmatched: 9.

The J gene is TRBJ1-3, the V gene TRBV2; D gene ambiguous. The CDR3 totals 13 residues. Trimming took 4 bases from V and 0 from J, leaving 4 bases between them. The germline gives CDR1 SNHLY, CDR2 FYNNEI. The CDR3 DNA follows: TGTGCCAGCAGTGTACACTCTGGAAACACCATATATTTT. Translation: CASSVHSGNTIYF.

V and J are TRBV18 and TRBJ1-4; D is ambiguous. CDR1 KGHSH and CDR2 LQKENI come from the germline V gene. CDR3 length: 16 residues. V lost 4 bases and J lost 0, with 12 bases in between. The CDR3 bases are TGTGCCAGCTCACTCTCCATCTATACAACTAATGAAAAACTGTTTTTT. The encoded protein is CASSLSIYTTNEKLFF.

V and J are TRBV2 and TRBJ1-2; D is uncertain. V lost 1 base to trimming and J lost 0 bases, with 18 bases between them. The CDR3 is made up of 18 amino acids. CDR1 and CDR2 from the germline V gene are SNHLY and FYNNEI. This CDR3 is CASSEEGWRQAANYGYTF. CDR3 nucleotide sequence: TGTGCCAGCAGTGAAGAAGGTTGGAGGCAGGCCGCTAACTATGGCTACACCTTC.

The V and J genes are TRBV10-1 and TRBJ2-1; TRBD2 matches at 10 bases. The CDR3 contains 16 residues. Germline V gives CDR1 WNHNN, CDR2 SYGVQD (reference sequence). V lost 2 bases to trimming and J lost 5 bases; unmatched junction nucleotides: 6. This chain's CDR3 is CASSEISGGPNNEQFF. For the CDR3, the DNA is TGCGCCAGCAGTGAGATTAGCGGGGGGCCCAACAATGAGCAGTTCTTC.

The V and J genes are TRBV7-9 and TRBJ2-7; D perhaps matches TRBD1 (5 bases). Germline CDR1 SEHNR, CDR2 FQNEAQ (reference sequence). Trimming left V 0 bases short and J 6 bases short, with 21 bases between. The CDR3 extends over 17 amino acids. CDR3 nucleotides: TGTGCCAGCAGCTTAGCGCAGGTAGGGGCACACCCGGTCGAGCAGTACTTC. Protein sequence: CASSLAQVGAHPVEQYF.

V and J are TRBV7-9 and TRBJ1-1; D uncertain. Germline V gene data show CDR1 as SEHNR and CDR2 as FQNEAQ (reference sequence). The CDR3 is 15 residues long. V shed 0 bases and J shed 3 bases, with 11 bases lying between them. The CDR3 DNA is TGTGCCAGCAGCTTAGCGCCCAACAGTTACACTGAAGCTTTCTTT. Translated: CASSLAPNSYTEAFF. Full variable domain (missing parts from reference TRBV7-9 and TRBJ1-1): DTGVSQNPRHKITKRGQNVTFRCDPISEHNRLYWYRQTLGQGPEFLTYFQNEAQLEKSRLLSDRFSAERPKGSFSTLEIQRTEQGDSAMYLCASSLAPNSYTEAFFGQGTRLTVV.

The CDR3 nucleotides read TGTGCCAGCAGCCAAGTAAGGGGCTATGGCTACACCTTC. This encodes CASSQVRGYGYTF. The chain uses TRBV14 and TRBJ1-2; a possible D gene is TRBD1 (5 bases). Per the germline V gene, CDR1 is SGHDN and CDR2 is FVKESK. The CDR3 length is 13 residues. The V end lost 1 base, the J end lost 4 bases, and 7 bases lay between the germline ends.

The chain joins TRBV19 to TRBJ1-6; D perhaps matches TRBD1 (5 bases). The length of the CDR3 is 14 residues. Germline V gene lookup returns CDR1 LNHDA and CDR2 SQIVND (reference sequence). V was cut by 10 bases and J by 7 bases, with 17 bases left in between. CDR3 sequence reads: CATRPGLGNSPLHF. CDR3 nucleotide sequence: TGTGCCACCCGACCGGGACTCGGGAATTCACCCCTCCACTTT.

This CDR3 reads CASRGLGGFNQPQHF. CDR3 nucleotide sequence: TGTGCCAGCAGGGGGCTGGGAGGGTTTAATCAGCCCCAGCATTTT. This rearrangement joins TRBV6-5 to TRBJ1-5, with D perhaps TRBD1 (5 bases). Germline V gene lookup returns CDR1 MNHEY and CDR2 SVGAGI. The CDR3 has 15 residues. V lost 6 bases and J lost 4, with 16 bases in between.

The chain has TRBV19 and TRBJ2-7; D may be TRBD1 (5 bases). Germline CDR1 is LNHDA and CDR2 is SQIVND (reference sequence). This CDR3 spans 14 amino acids. With 3 bases removed from V and 3 bases from J, the gap between germline ends came to 12 bases. DNA for the CDR3: TGTGCCAGTAGTATTACGCACGGACACTACGAGCAGTACTTC. Residues: CASSITHGHYEQYF.

The chain employs TRBV5-3 and TRBJ2-1, with D perhaps TRBD2 (7 bases). TRBV5-3 is labeled an ORF, and its function is uncertain. V was pared by 3 bases and J by 7 bases, with 38 bases between. This CDR3 spans 22 amino acids. The CDR3 nucleotides are TGTGCCAGAAGCTCGAAAAGGACAGAGGTTAAAGAAATGTGGGGGGGCCTAAATGAGCAGTTCTTC. Encoded protein: CARSSKRTEVKEMWGGLNEQFF.

The chain combines TRBV6-2 or TRBV6-3 with TRBJ1-1; TRBD1 is a possible D gene (5 bases). V was shortened by 3 bases and J by 5 bases, with 13 bases between the two germline ends. The germline gives CDR1 MNHEY, CDR2 SVGEGT. CDR3 length: 14 residues. CDR3 loop: CASSYSIGGTEAFF. DNA of the CDR3: TGTGCCAGCAGTTATTCGATTGGGGGGACTGAAGCTTTCTTT.

The V and J genes are TRBV19 and TRBJ2-2; D is uncertain. Germline-derived CDR1 and CDR2 are LNHDA and SQIVND (reference sequence). V gave up 9 bases and J gave up 2 bases, with 10 bases separating them. The CDR3 consists of 13 residues. CDR3 sequence (DNA): TGTGCCAGCGTTAAATCCAACACCGGGGAGCTGTTTTTT. Its translation: CASVKSNTGELFF.

The chain combines TRBV2 with TRBJ1-4; D unresolved. V dropped 4 bases and J dropped 1 base, with 4 bases sitting between them. CDR1 and CDR2 from the germline V gene are SNHLY and FYNNEI. The CDR3 is 13 amino acids. CDR3 sequence (DNA): TGTGCCAGCAGTGCCGGAACTAATGAAAAACTGTTTTTT. Amino acid sequence: CASSAGTNEKLFF.

The V call is TRBV27, the J call TRBJ1-6; D is undetermined. The CDR3 runs 12 residues. The ends were cut back, 8 bases at V and 11 bases at J, with 13 bases in the middle. The germline gives CDR1 MNHEY, CDR2 SMNVEV (reference sequence). CDR3 protein: CASGLEGTPLHF. DNA of the CDR3: TGTGCCAGCGGCTTAGAGGGTACACCCCTCCACTTT.

The chain has TRBV4-1 and TRBJ2-7, with 8 bases fitting TRBD2. The CDR3 is 15 amino acids. Per the germline V gene, CDR1 is MGHRA and CDR2 is YSYEKL. Trimming took 3 bases from V and 2 from J; bases not matched to a gene: 6. CDR3 nucleotide sequence: TGCGCCAGCAGCCAGTACCAGCGGGGGACCTACGAGCAGTACTTC. As protein: CASSQYQRGTYEQYF.

The J gene is TRBJ1-4, the V gene TRBV25-1, with a weak D call TRBD1 (5 bases). Trimming removed 4 bases from V and 3 bases from J, with 12 bases in between. The CDR3 has 15 residues. Germline assignment: CDR1 MGHDK and CDR2 SYGVNS. The CDR3 DNA is TGTGCCAGCAGTGCCCTCAGGGAGGCTAATGAAAAACTGTTTTTT. It codes for CASSALREANEKLFF.